This TCR beta chain comes out of a study of cytomegalovirus exposure and HLA in healthy donors. Study-wide results and caveats: Presence/absence analyses treated sequencing depth as roughly uniform across donors. Earlier analysis yielded a pattern in which most TCR beta V segments were productive about 90% or about 30% of the time. It is likely that the observed cluster of highly shared sequence variants was a sequencing artifact.

Comment on this clone: Its target is unknown.

This PCR relied on a set of 60 Vbeta primers and 13 Jbeta primers. Clones were read by immunoSEQ multiplex PCR, and TCRdb kept only the in-frame ones, dropping some. The sample has about 130,000 clones; around 80% are singletons. Germline assignment: CDR1 SGHNT and CDR2 YYREEE (reference sequence). This CDR3 is built from 16 residues. Trimming took 4 bases from V and 3 from J; bases not matched to a gene: 10. The receptor comes from a female donor in good health and CMV-seronegative. The chain is built from TRBV5-4 and TRBJ2-1, with TRBD2 matching 7 bases. Sequenced material: PBMCs. The CDR3 protein is CASSHGGTTNYNEQFF. CDR3 DNA: TGTGCCAGCAGCCACGGGGGGACTACCAACTACAATGAGCAGTTCTTC.